This T cell receptor beta chain was captured in a study of blood T cells in healthy people across ages. The use of a sample-barcoded 5' primer and a J-beta primer mix characterized a second PCR of roughly 7 to 11 cycles. Via MiXCR, TCRdb re-called the 5' RACE reads, giving one row per CDR3 protein. Among over a million distinct CDR3 sequences, 25% were seen once, and the ten largest hold around 0.75%. Remarks on this clonotype: Its antigen is undetermined.

The germline gives CDR1 LGHDT, CDR2 YNNKEL (reference sequence). Trimming removed 0 bases from V and 6 bases from J, with 15 bases in between. The CDR3 has 16 residues. Study observations and caveats: Per million T cells, TCR beta diversity dropped about linearly as age rose. Any changes in expanded clonotypes were possibly confounded, as donor CMV status remained unknown. Among long-lived donors, naive CD4+ cells were more numerous and diversity higher than in aged donors.

The sample also formed part of further work on T cells of mothers and their children. Per that study: Donation was provided by three healthy Caucasian mothers along with their six children.

The gene calls are TRBV3-1 and TRBJ2-1; D gene unclear. The receptor was derived from a girl aged 2 to 10 in good health. Sequencing was done on a sample of blood. CDR3 nucleotide sequence: TGTGCCAGCAGCCAAGATTCGGACCCCATAATCAATGAGCAGTTCTTC. Residues: CASSQDSDPIINEQFF.